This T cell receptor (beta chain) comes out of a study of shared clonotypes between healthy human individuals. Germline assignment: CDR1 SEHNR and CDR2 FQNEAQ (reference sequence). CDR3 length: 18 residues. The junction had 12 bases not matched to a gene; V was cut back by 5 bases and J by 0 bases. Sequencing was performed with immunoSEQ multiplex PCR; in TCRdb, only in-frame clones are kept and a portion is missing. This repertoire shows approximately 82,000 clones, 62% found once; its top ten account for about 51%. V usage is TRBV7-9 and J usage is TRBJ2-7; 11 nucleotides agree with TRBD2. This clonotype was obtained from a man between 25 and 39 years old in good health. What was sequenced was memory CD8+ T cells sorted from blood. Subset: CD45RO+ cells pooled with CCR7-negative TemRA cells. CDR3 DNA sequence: TGTGCCAGCAGCCCAGTTAAGGGGACTAGCGGCAACTCCTACGAGCAGTACTTC. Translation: CASSPVKGTSGNSYEQYF.